These T cell receptor beta chains were read from a single sample in a study of CD8 T cells in ankylosing spondylitis. TCRdb re-called the 5' RACE reads with MiXCR, one entry per CDR3 protein. The data hold around 160,000 distinct CDR3 sequences, with 11% observed a single time. The sample comprised blood, either unsorted or a sorted T cell fraction (not recorded which). These receptor sequences come from a male donor with ankylosing spondylitis or in good health (not recorded which). Each CDR3 is given with its conserved first and last residue. The order of the fields is clone size, V gene, J gene, D gene, CDR3 DNA, CDR3 protein. The D gene is left open where the match is weak. Size is omitted from some rows. Given values are once, few, many or a class for expanded clones.

clone size: many
V gene: TRBV6-1
J gene: TRBJ2-1
D gene: TRBD2
CDR3 DNA: TGTGCCAGCAGAGAAACGACTAGCTTCAATGAGCAGTTCTTC
CDR3 protein: CASRETTSFNEQFF

clone size: many
V gene: TRBV20-1
J gene: TRBJ1-4
D gene: -
CDR3 DNA: TGCAGTGCTAGTCCCGCGGACGCAACTAATGAAAAACTGTTTTTT
CDR3 protein: CSASPADATNEKLFF

clone size: many
V gene: TRBV5-6
J gene: TRBJ2-1
D gene: -
CDR3 DNA: TGTGCCAGCAGCTTGGTGGACAGAGGTGATGAGCAGTTCTTC
CDR3 protein: CASSLVDRGDEQFF

clone size: few
V gene: TRBV6-1
J gene: TRBJ2-1
D gene: -
CDR3 DNA: TGTGCCAGCAAGCCCCACAATGAGCAGTTCTTC
CDR3 protein: CASKPHNEQFF

clone size: many
V gene: TRBV12-3/TRBV12-4
J gene: TRBJ2-5
D gene: -
CDR3 DNA: TGTGCCAGCGGACAGACAACCTACCACCAAGAGACCCAGTACTTC
CDR3 protein: CASGQTTYHQETQYF

clone size: -
V gene: TRBV9
J gene: TRBJ2-7
D gene: TRBD2
CDR3 DNA: TGTGCCAGCAGCGCGGGGACTAGCGGGAGGTTTGAGCAGTACTTC
CDR3 protein: CASSAGTSGRFEQYF

clone size: few
V gene: TRBV2
J gene: TRBJ2-1
D gene: -
CDR3 DNA: TGTGCCAGCGCCGAAGGCCCGGCCTACAATGAGCAGTTCTTC
CDR3 protein: CASAEGPAYNEQFF

clone size: -
V gene: TRBV7-9
J gene: TRBJ2-1
D gene: TRBD1
CDR3 DNA: TGTGCCAGCAGCTTCCAGGGGGCGTGGAATGAGCAGTTCTTC
CDR3 protein: CASSFQGAWNEQFF

clone size: few
V gene: TRBV10-3
J gene: TRBJ2-3
D gene: TRBD2
CDR3 DNA: TGTGCCATCAGTGTGAGCGGGAGGCAAACTAGCACAGATACGCAGTATTTT
CDR3 protein: CAISVSGRQTSTDTQYF

clone size: many
V gene: TRBV27
J gene: TRBJ2-3
D gene: -
CDR3 DNA: TGTGCCAGCAGGAGAGGGGGACTTTTACTAGATACGCAGTATTTT
CDR3 protein: CASRRGGLLLDTQYF

clone size: many
V gene: TRBV14
J gene: TRBJ2-5
D gene: -
CDR3 DNA: TGTGCCAGCAGCCAAGCGGGTTTCCAAGAGACCCAGTACTTC
CDR3 protein: CASSQAGFQETQYF

clone size: many
V gene: TRBV12-3/TRBV12-4
J gene: TRBJ2-7
D gene: TRBD2
CDR3 DNA: TGTGCCAGCAGTTCCGGGACTAGCTCCCACGAGCAGTACTTC
CDR3 protein: CASSSGTSSHEQYF

clone size: few
V gene: TRBV7-6
J gene: TRBJ2-1
D gene: -
CDR3 DNA: TGTGCCAGCAGCCTTTATGACGAGGATGAGCAGTTCTTC
CDR3 protein: CASSLYDEDEQFF

clone size: many
V gene: TRBV18
J gene: TRBJ1-4
D gene: -
CDR3 DNA: TGTGCCAGCTCACGGGGGAATGAAAAACTGTTTTTT
CDR3 protein: CASSRGNEKLFF

clone size: -
V gene: TRBV10-3
J gene: TRBJ2-3
D gene: -
CDR3 DNA: TGTGCCATCAGTGGAGGGACTTCTAGCACAGATACGCAGTATTTT
CDR3 protein: CAISGGTSSTDTQYF

clone size: -
V gene: TRBV6-1
J gene: TRBJ1-2
D gene: -
CDR3 DNA: TGTGCCAGCAGACCAACACAGGGCATCAGAGGTGGCTACACCTTC
CDR3 protein: CASRPTQGIRGGYTF

clone size: -
V gene: TRBV6-2/TRBV6-3
J gene: TRBJ2-1
D gene: -
CDR3 DNA: TGTGCCAGCAGTTTGACTAGAGGGACTGAGCAGTTCTTC
CDR3 protein: CASSLTRGTEQFF

clone size: few
V gene: TRBV20-1
J gene: TRBJ2-3
D gene: TRBD2
CDR3 DNA: TGCAGTGCCGCCCCCGGACTAGCGGGGGTTACAGATACGCAGTATTTT
CDR3 protein: CSAAPGLAGVTDTQYF

clone size: few
V gene: TRBV5-1
J gene: TRBJ1-2
D gene: TRBD1
CDR3 DNA: TGCGCCAGCAGCGATGCCGGGACAGGGGCTAACTATGGCTACACCTTC
CDR3 protein: CASSDAGTGANYGYTF

clone size: few
V gene: TRBV24-1
J gene: TRBJ2-5
D gene: -
CDR3 DNA: TGTGCCACCAGTGATTTTGGGGGGTCGGAAGAGACCCAGTACTTC
CDR3 protein: CATSDFGGSEETQYF

clone size: many
V gene: TRBV29-1
J gene: TRBJ2-7
D gene: -
CDR3 DNA: TGCAGCGTCGCGGGTGGGTCTTTTGGAGAGCAGTACTTC
CDR3 protein: CSVAGGSFGEQYF

clone size: -
V gene: TRBV7-8
J gene: TRBJ2-5
D gene: -
CDR3 DNA: TGTGCCAGCAGCCCCTACGGGGACTCTCAAGAGACCCAGTACTTC
CDR3 protein: CASSPYGDSQETQYF

clone size: -
V gene: TRBV7-2
J gene: TRBJ1-2
D gene: -
CDR3 DNA: TGTGCCAGCAGCTTAGCAGGGTTATCTAGTGGCTACACCTTC
CDR3 protein: CASSLAGLSSGYTF

clone size: many
V gene: TRBV7-9
J gene: TRBJ2-4
D gene: TRBD2
CDR3 DNA: TGTGCCAGCAGCTTAAACCCGGCGGGGGACATTCAGTACTTC
CDR3 protein: CASSLNPAGDIQYF

clone size: few
V gene: TRBV9
J gene: TRBJ2-7
D gene: -
CDR3 DNA: TGTGCCAGCAGCGTAGCTCCCCTGGGGGACAAGGGAGTTCGGGAGCAGTACTTC
CDR3 protein: CASSVAPLGDKGVREQYF

clone size: few
V gene: TRBV11-2
J gene: TRBJ1-5
D gene: -
CDR3 DNA: TGTGCCAGCAGGAAGACTGACCGGGGGGATCAGCCCCAGCATTTT
CDR3 protein: CASRKTDRGDQPQHF

clone size: -
V gene: TRBV5-6
J gene: TRBJ2-7
D gene: -
CDR3 DNA: TGTGCCAGCAGCTTGAAGAGTTCCGGGACGCTGTCCTACGAGCAGTACTTC
CDR3 protein: CASSLKSSGTLSYEQYF

clone size: few
V gene: TRBV10-3
J gene: TRBJ2-1
D gene: -
CDR3 DNA: TGTGCCATCAGTCCCCTTTTGGGCGAGAGAAATGAGCAGTTCTTC
CDR3 protein: CAISPLLGERNEQFF

clone size: many
V gene: TRBV11-2
J gene: TRBJ2-1
D gene: -
CDR3 DNA: TGTGCCAGCAGCCCTAGAGGCCAAAGGACGGTGAATGAGCAGTTCTTC
CDR3 protein: CASSPRGQRTVNEQFF

clone size: many
V gene: TRBV5-1
J gene: TRBJ2-1
D gene: TRBD1
CDR3 DNA: TGCGCCACAAGGGCCAGGACAGGGTCAGGAGGTGAGCAGTTCTTC
CDR3 protein: CATRARTGSGGEQFF

clone size: -
V gene: TRBV7-6
J gene: TRBJ1-6
D gene: -
CDR3 DNA: TGTGCCAGCAGCACAAACGCAGGGACCTTGTACTTT
CDR3 protein: CASSTNAGTLYF

clone size: -
V gene: TRBV5-1
J gene: TRBJ2-6
D gene: -
CDR3 DNA: TGCGCCAGCAGCTTGGCCGACTCTGGGGCCAACGTCCTGACTTTC
CDR3 protein: CASSLADSGANVLTF

clone size: many
V gene: TRBV20-1
J gene: TRBJ2-1
D gene: -
CDR3 DNA: TGCAGTGCCCCCGCGGCTGAGCAGTTCTTC
CDR3 protein: CSAPAAEQFF

clone size: -
V gene: TRBV20-1
J gene: TRBJ2-1
D gene: TRBD2
CDR3 DNA: TGCAGTGCCGGGGACTCCAAGCGGGGGGCTCACAATGAGCAGTTCTTC
CDR3 protein: CSAGDSKRGAHNEQFF

clone size: many
V gene: TRBV2
J gene: TRBJ1-4
D gene: -
CDR3 DNA: TGTGCCAGCAGTGAGAACAGAACCGATACAACTAATGAAAAACTGTTTTTT
CDR3 protein: CASSENRTDTTNEKLFF

clone size: many
V gene: TRBV29-1
J gene: TRBJ2-1
D gene: TRBD2
CDR3 DNA: TGCAGCGTCCAAAAGACTAGCGGGAGGATTAATGAGCAGTTCTTC
CDR3 protein: CSVQKTSGRINEQFF

clone size: -
V gene: TRBV6-5
J gene: TRBJ2-2
D gene: -
CDR3 DNA: TGTGCCAGCAGTTACTCGCGCGGTTCTTACACCGGGGAGCTGTTTTTT
CDR3 protein: CASSYSRGSYTGELFF

clone size: few
V gene: TRBV11-2
J gene: TRBJ2-3
D gene: TRBD2
CDR3 DNA: TGTGCCAGCAGCTTAGAGCCTCTAGCGGACACAGATACGCAGTATTTT
CDR3 protein: CASSLEPLADTDTQYF

clone size: -
V gene: TRBV7-2
J gene: TRBJ2-5
D gene: -
CDR3 DNA: TGTGCCAGCAGCCGACAGTTCGGGACCGAAGAGACCCAGTACTTC
CDR3 protein: CASSRQFGTEETQYF

clone size: many
V gene: TRBV20-1
J gene: TRBJ2-7
D gene: -
CDR3 DNA: TGCAGTGCTAGAGATTCCCCAGGGGAGCTTTCCTACGAGCAGTACTTC
CDR3 protein: CSARDSPGELSYEQYF

clone size: -
V gene: TRBV7-7
J gene: TRBJ2-1
D gene: TRBD1
CDR3 DNA: TGTGCCAGCAGCTTGCCCGGGACAGGTGGTTACAATGAGCAGTTCTTC
CDR3 protein: CASSLPGTGGYNEQFF

clone size: -
V gene: TRBV12-3/TRBV12-4
J gene: TRBJ1-2
D gene: -
CDR3 DNA: TGTGCCAGCAGTCTCTCGTCGGGCAGATTTAACTATGGCTACACCTTC
CDR3 protein: CASSLSSGRFNYGYTF

clone size: many
V gene: TRBV5-1
J gene: TRBJ2-3
D gene: -
CDR3 DNA: TGCGCCAGCAGCAAGCGAGGCGGCAGGGTGACAGATACGCAGTATTTT
CDR3 protein: CASSKRGGRVTDTQYF

clone size: many
V gene: TRBV28
J gene: TRBJ2-5
D gene: -
CDR3 DNA: TGTGCCAGCAGTTTATTGACACCCTCGGAGACCCAGTACTTC
CDR3 protein: CASSLLTPSETQYF

clone size: many
V gene: TRBV10-2
J gene: TRBJ1-1
D gene: TRBD1
CDR3 DNA: TGCGCCAGCAGTGGCTTGGCCGGGACAGGGACAACAGCTTTCTTT
CDR3 protein: CASSGLAGTGTTAFF

clone size: many
V gene: TRBV5-6
J gene: TRBJ2-5
D gene: -
CDR3 DNA: TGTGCCAGCAGCTTGAGGGTAGCGAAGACCCAGTACTTC
CDR3 protein: CASSLRVAKTQYF

clone size: many
V gene: TRBV11-2
J gene: TRBJ2-1
D gene: TRBD2
CDR3 DNA: TGTGCCAGCAGCTATATAACCGGACTAGCGGACGAGCAGTTCTTC
CDR3 protein: CASSYITGLADEQFF

clone size: -
V gene: TRBV28
J gene: TRBJ2-7
D gene: TRBD2
CDR3 DNA: TGTGCCAGCAGTTTAGGGCCCCCGGGACTAGCGGTCTACGAGCAGTACTTC
CDR3 protein: CASSLGPPGLAVYEQYF